Below are 9 T cell receptor beta chains sequenced from a single sample in a study of shared T cell receptors in the human thymus. This table comes from immunoSEQ multiplex PCR, and its TCRdb copy is limited to in-frame clones, with some not included. Of hundreds of thousands of clones listed, over 75% are singletons. These same data were also listed under a study on human thymus T cells.

Sequenced sample: thymocytes. These receptors all come from a boy in the first two years of life with a congenital heart defect.

V gene TRBV9 combines with J gene TRBJ2-5; 7 bases match TRBD2. V gave up 4 bases and J gave up 4 bases; unmatched junction bases: 10. Germline CDR1 is SGDLS and CDR2 is YYNGEE. The length of the CDR3 is 15 residues. DNA of the CDR3: TGTGCCAGCAGCCCCTTCCTGCCGGGAGGAGAGACCCAGTACTTC. Its translation: CASSPFLPGGETQYF.

The chain recombines TRBV4-1 with TRBJ2-1; 11 bases are a match to TRBD1. V lost 4 bases and J lost 5; bases outside the gene matches: 1. The CDR3 consists of 14 residues. From germline, CDR1 is MGHRA and CDR2 YSYEKL. The CDR3 coding sequence is TGCGCCAGCAGCCCGGGACAGGGGGACAATGAGCAGTTCTTC. Translated: CASSPGQGDNEQFF.

J is TRBJ1-6 and V is TRBV4-3, with D perhaps TRBD1 (6 bases). This CDR3 has 14 residues. V was shortened by 1 base and J by 10 bases, with 11 bases between the two germline ends. Germline-derived CDR1 and CDR2 are LGHNA and YSLEER. The CDR3 DNA reads as TGCGCCAGCAGCCAAGCAGGGGCCAGATCACCCCTCCACTTT. Its protein is CASSQAGARSPLHF.

This chain joins TRBV7-8 and TRBJ2-7; D possibly corresponds to TRBD1 (6 bases). V lost 4 bases and J lost 3, with 10 bases in between. Germline V gene lookup returns CDR1 SGHVS and CDR2 FQNEAQ. This CDR3 region has 13 residues. CDR3 sequence reads: CASSSHRDYEQYF. CDR3 nucleotides: TGTGCCAGCAGCTCCCACAGGGACTACGAGCAGTACTTC.

This chain joins TRBV6-6 and TRBJ2-5; 10 nucleotides line up with TRBD2. Unmatched junction bases numbered 5, after V lost 4 bases and J lost 3 bases. This CDR3 region has 15 residues. Germline V gives CDR1 MNHNY, CDR2 SVGAGI (reference sequence). CDR3 sequence (DNA): TGTGCCAGCAGTTTAAAAACTAGCGGGAAAGAGACCCAGTACTTC. It yields the protein CASSLKTSGKETQYF.

CDR3 in amino acids: CASGQIQAPSLYGYTF. For the CDR3, the DNA is TGTGCCAGCGGTCAAATACAGGCGCCCTCCCTCTATGGCTACACCTTC. The V gene is TRBV28, the J gene TRBJ1-2; a weak D match, TRBD1 (5 bases). V was shortened by 8 bases and J by 4 bases, with 23 bases between the two germline ends. CDR1 is MDHEN and CDR2 is SYDVKM in the germline V gene. CDR3 length: 16 residues.

The CDR3 DNA is TGTGCCAGCAGTACCCGACAGGGGCTCACAGATACGCAGTATTTT. Encoded protein: CASSTRQGLTDTQYF. The chain has TRBV6-6 and TRBJ2-3; TRBD1 matches at 8 bases. The CDR3 runs 15 residues. The germline V gene has CDR1 MNHNY and CDR2 SVGAGI (reference sequence). V lost 5 bases to trimming and J lost 2 bases; unmatched junction nucleotides: 6.

The rearrangement uses TRBV9 and TRBJ1-1, with 7 bases fitting TRBD1. V shed 0 bases, J shed 8 bases, and the junction held 16 bases outside the gene matches. Looked up from germline, CDR1 is SGDLS and CDR2 is YYNGEE. This CDR3 spans 17 amino acids. Here the CDR3 reads CASSVGGGRVWASEAFF. The DNA of the CDR3 is TGTGCCAGCAGCGTAGGAGGGGGCCGCGTTTGGGCCAGCGAAGCTTTCTTT.

V is TRBV7-9 and J is TRBJ2-2, with D perhaps matching TRBD2 (5 bases). Trimming removed 11 bases from V and 5 bases from J, with 15 bases in between. This CDR3 is built from 13 residues. CDR1 and CDR2 from the germline V gene are SEHNR and FQNEAQ (reference sequence). The CDR3 region has the DNA TGTGCCGTAGATCGGGGTGTGACCGGGGAGCTGTTTTTT. It is translated as CAVDRGVTGELFF.